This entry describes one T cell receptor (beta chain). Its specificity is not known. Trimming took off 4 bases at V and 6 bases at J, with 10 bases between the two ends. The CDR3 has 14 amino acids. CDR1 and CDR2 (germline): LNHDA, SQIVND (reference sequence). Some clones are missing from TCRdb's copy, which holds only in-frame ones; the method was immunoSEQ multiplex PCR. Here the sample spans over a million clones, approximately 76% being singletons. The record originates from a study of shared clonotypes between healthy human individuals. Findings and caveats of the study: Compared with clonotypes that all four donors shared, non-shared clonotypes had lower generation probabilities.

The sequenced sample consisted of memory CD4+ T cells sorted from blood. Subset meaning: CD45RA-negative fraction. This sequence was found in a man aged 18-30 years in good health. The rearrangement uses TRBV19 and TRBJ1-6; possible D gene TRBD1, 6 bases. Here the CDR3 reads CASSNRESNSPLHF. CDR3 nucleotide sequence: TGTGCCAGTAGTAACAGGGAGAGTAATTCACCCCTCCACTTT.